One T cell receptor beta chain is described in this entry. Trimming cost V 6 bases and J 9 bases; bases outside gene matches: 9. This CDR3 comprises 15 residues. Per germline, CDR1 LNHDA and CDR2 SQIVND (reference sequence). The method was immunoSEQ multiplex PCR; TCRdb's version includes in-frame clones alone and lacks a portion of them. The repertoire holds 45,000 to 55,000 clones, with 85% to 90% as singletons. This entry belongs to a study of blood T cell repertoires in COVID-19. The sequence came from a man in his 70s with active COVID-19. The chain carries TRBV19 and TRBJ1-6, with 9 bases aligning to TRBD1. The sample taken for sequencing was peripheral blood. The DNA of the CDR3 is TGTGCCAGTAGCCTTGGGGGACAGGGCCGTTCACCCCTCCACTTT. It codes for CASSLGGQGRSPLHF.